A single sample is the source of the 21 T cell receptor beta chains below, sequenced in a study of T cells expressing NK-cell markers. Using the 5' RACE reads, TCRdb records one entry per CDR3 protein without DNA. The repertoire table contains approximately 420,000 distinct CDR3 sequences. Sample: blood T cells: a sorted CD56 or NKG2C T cell subset, CD4+ or CD8+ T cells, or bulk PBMC T cells (not recorded which). These receptor sequences come from a woman between 50 and 59 years old in good health.

The rearrangement links TRBV12-3 or TRBV12-4 to TRBJ2-3; TCRdb's assignment of TRBD1 cannot be checked, as there is no DNA. There are 16 residues in the CDR3. The CDR3 is CASSTRQGARADTQYF.

The rearrangement uses TRBV12-3 or TRBV12-4 and TRBJ1-2. This CDR3 spans 13 amino acids. This CDR3 reads CASSPPGLYGYTF.

This chain links TRBV7-2 with TRBJ2-7. Germline V gene data show CDR1 as SGHTA and CDR2 as FQGNSA. This CDR3 has 12 residues. CDR3 amino acids: CASRLRNYEQYF.

The chain recombines TRBV24-1 with TRBJ1-1. The length of the CDR3 is 13 residues. Germline values: CDR1 KGHDR, CDR2 SFDVKD. The chain's CDR3 is CATRSTEWAEAFF.

The V and J genes are TRBV20-1 and TRBJ2-7; as DNA is missing, the TRBD1 call by TCRdb cannot be tested. CDR3 length: 13 residues. Looked up from germline, CDR1 is DFQATT and CDR2 is SNEGSKA (reference sequence). This CDR3 reads CSAKRGARQLQYF.

The chain is built from TRBV7-2 and TRBJ2-1; the TRBD2 assignment by TCRdb is unverifiable without DNA. CDR3 size: 17 residues. Germline V gene data show CDR1 as SGHTA and CDR2 as FQGNSA. The CDR3: CASSRLAGVIGSGEQFF.

The V call is TRBV2, the J call TRBJ2-2. In germline, CDR1 is SNHLY, CDR2 FYNNEI. This CDR3 has 12 amino acids. The CDR3 loop is CASSGYTGELFF.

The rearrangement joins TRBV12-3 or TRBV12-4 to TRBJ2-3; TCRdb picks TRBD1, but there is no DNA to check that call. This CDR3 comprises 13 residues. CDR3 sequence: CASRRPVTDTQYF.

This chain links TRBV2 with TRBJ2-1; TCRdb names TRBD1, which stays unverified in the absence of DNA. This CDR3 is 12 amino acids long. Germline-derived CDR1 and CDR2 are SNHLY and FYNNEI. The CDR3 region is CASSDWGSEQFF. The whole variable domain, filled in from reference TRBV2 and TRBJ2-1, reads EPEVTQTPSHQVTQMGQEVILRCVPISNHLYFYWYRQILGQKVEFLVSFYNNEISEKSEIFDDQFSVERPDGSNFTLKIRSTKLEDSAMYFCASSDWGSEQFFGPGTRLTVL.

The V call is TRBV6-6, the J call TRBJ2-5; the TCRdb call, TRBD1, lacks DNA for checking. CDR1 is MNHNY, CDR2 SVGAGI, per germline (reference sequence). This CDR3 region has 14 residues. The CDR3 protein is CASSWPGAQETQYF.

V is TRBV6-2 or TRBV6-3 and J is TRBJ2-7; the D call from TCRdb, TRBD2, cannot be confirmed without DNA. Germline-derived CDR1 and CDR2 are MNHEY and SVGEGT. The CDR3 runs to 13 residues. CDR3 sequence: CASSYLGRDEQYF.

The chain carries TRBV20-1 and TRBJ2-6. CDR3 length equals 12 residues. Germline loops: CDR1 DFQATT, CDR2 SNEGSKA (reference sequence). The CDR3 protein is CSAVTGANVLTF.

V gene TRBV12-3 or TRBV12-4 combines with J gene TRBJ2-6; TCRdb's D gene call, TRBD1, goes unchecked for lack of DNA. This CDR3 is built from 14 residues. The CDR3 loop is CASGQGTGANVLTF.

The CDR3 reads CASSSDDSVQGYTF. The chain links TRBV5-1 to TRBJ1-2; the TCRdb call, TRBD1, lacks DNA for checking. Looked up from germline, CDR1 is SGHRS and CDR2 is YFSETQ. This CDR3 has 14 residues.

The chain has TRBV20-1 and TRBJ2-2; the D call from TCRdb, TRBD2, cannot be confirmed without DNA. The CDR3 runs to 14 residues. CDR1 is DFQATT, CDR2 SNEGSKA, per germline (reference sequence). The CDR3 is CSARRGSGTGELFF.

The chain joins TRBV4-2 to TRBJ2-3; TCRdb's assignment of TRBD2 cannot be checked, as there is no DNA. Per germline, CDR1 LGHNA and CDR2 YNFKEQ. The CDR3 sequence is 16 residues long. CDR3: CASSRERTSGTDTQYF.

CDR3 in amino acids: CSAIAKRDGWETQYF. The chain uses TRBV29-1 and TRBJ2-5; TCRdb's assignment of TRBD2 cannot be checked, as there is no DNA. Looked up from germline, CDR1 is SQVTM and CDR2 is ANQGSEA. This CDR3 comprises 15 residues.

The chain has TRBV20-1 and TRBJ1-1; TCRdb names TRBD1, which stays unverified in the absence of DNA. The CDR3 length is 16 residues. The germline CDR1 and CDR2 sequences are DFQATT and SNEGSKA (reference sequence). This CDR3 reads CSARAYGQGLGTEAFF.

The V and J genes are TRBV12-3 or TRBV12-4 and TRBJ1-3; no DNA is available, so the TRBD1 call from TCRdb remains unchecked. This CDR3 contains 14 residues. CDR3 amino acids: CASSPGGTGNTIYF.

The chain joins TRBV20-1 to TRBJ2-1. The germline gives CDR1 DFQATT, CDR2 SNEGSKA (reference sequence). The CDR3 runs to 16 residues. The CDR3 reads CSAPTPIFSDINEQFF.

This CDR3 reads CASSLGTASGNTIYF. The chain recombines TRBV27 with TRBJ1-3. Germline CDR1 is MNHEY and CDR2 is SMNVEV (reference sequence). This CDR3 region has 15 residues.